This T cell receptor beta chain appears in the sequencing data of a study of shared clonotypes between healthy human individuals. Into CD45RA+ naive and CD45RA-negative memory subsets, the CD4+ cells were split. Generated by immunoSEQ multiplex PCR, the TCRdb table keeps only in-frame clones and is missing some. Here the sample spans some 2,000,000 clones, approximately 94% being singletons. General study findings and limits: What limited the represented genetic and exposure-history diversity was the small number of donors.

Trimming removed 4 bases from V and 5 bases from J; junction bases left unmatched: 6. CDR3 length: 14 residues. From germline, CDR1 is SGHDT and CDR2 YYEEEE. As regards this clone: Its antigen is as yet unknown.

The sequenced sample consisted of naive CD4+ T cells sorted from blood. Subset denoted: CD45RA+ positively selected. The rearrangement links TRBV5-6 to TRBJ2-3, with TRBD1 matching over 8 bases. The receptor's source is a man aged 18 to 35 in good health. This chain's CDR3 is CASSLPGGRDTQYF. CDR3 coding DNA: TGTGCCAGCAGCCTCCCAGGGGGCAGAGATACGCAGTATTTT.